This TCR beta chain was profiled in a study of blood T cells in healthy people across ages. This clonotype appeared many times. Through a sample-barcoded 5' primer and a J-beta primer mix, a second PCR was run for roughly 7 to 11 cycles. TCRdb called the 5' RACE reads again in MiXCR, with one record for every CDR3 protein. Of 650,000 to 1,000,000 distinct CDR3 sequences in the sample, 36% are singletons; the top ten hold over 10%. V lost 3 bases, J lost 8 bases, and 13 bases lay in between. The CDR3 covers 13 residues. Germline CDR1 reads ENHRY; CDR2 reads SYGVKD. The clonotype comes from a man between 18 and 35 years old in good health. The sample was blood. The chain joins TRBV10-3 to TRBJ1-2, with D perhaps matching TRBD1 (6 bases). CDR3 loop: CAISDYREAGYTF. The CDR3 DNA sequence: TGTGCCATCAGTGATTACAGGGAGGCCGGCTACACCTTC.